This T cell receptor (beta chain) was sequenced during a study of patients and donors after allogeneic stem cell transplantation. TCRdb independently ran MiXCR on the RT-PCR reads; one entry per CDR3 protein. This sample carries some 200,000 distinct CDR3 sequences, 41% of them seen once, and the ten largest clones take about 33%. The CDR3 is 16 amino acids. The junction had 7 bases not matched to a gene; V was cut back by 1 base and J by 1 base. The germline CDR1 and CDR2 sequences are SGHKS and YYEKEE (reference sequence). The specimen sequenced was blood, either unsorted or a sorted T cell fraction (not recorded which). The TCR originated in a human donor who was either an allogeneic HSCT recipient or a stem cell or donor lymphocyte infusion donor (not recorded which). It is not recorded whose cells these are; they may come from a transplant donor. The chain couples TRBV5-5 to TRBJ1-1; 7 bases agree with TRBD1. CDR3 bases: TGTGCCAGCAGCTTGTGGACAGGCGGATGGAACACTGAAGCTTTCTTT. Its translation: CASSLWTGGWNTEAFF.